The rows below give T cell receptor beta chains drawn from one sample of a study of T cell repertoires in cytomegalovirus infection. Via MiXCR, TCRdb re-called the reads, giving one row per CDR3 protein. The sample lists 70,000 to 95,000 distinct CDR3 sequences, 25% to 30% occurring once. Their antigens remain unidentified. The sample here was CD8+ T cells from cultured PBMCs, taken from culture after CMV antigen stimulation. The receptors come from a human donor in good health (CMV status not recorded). Some clones in this sample may be carry-over from other donors' samples. The CDR3 runs from the conserved cysteine through the conserved F or W. D genes are given only for firm matches. Size tells how often a clone was seen (once, few, many) or the class of an expanded clone, and some rows leave it out.

d_call | clone_size | j_call | v_call | cdr3_aa
. | few | TRBJ2-3 | TRBV7-2 | CASSLGVGSSTDTQYF
. | many | TRBJ2-7 | TRBV7-9 | CASSRMTDEQYF
TRBD1 | few | TRBJ1-1 | TRBV10-3 | CAISGPGTGEVNEAFF
. | many | TRBJ1-6 | TRBV6-6 | CASKWGDNSPLHF
. | once | TRBJ1-2 | TRBV6-5 | CASSADSYGYTF
. | few | TRBJ2-7 | TRBV19 | CASSMSAYEQYF
TRBD2 | . | TRBJ2-3 | TRBV5-6 | CASSLRWAGGATDTQYF
. | many | TRBJ1-1 | TRBV5-8 | CASSPGRVGEAFF
. | few | TRBJ2-3 | TRBV6-2/TRBV6-3 | CASSYWAADTQYF
TRBD1 | . | TRBJ2-4 | TRBV27 | CASSLTGTDELLAKNIQYF
. | . | TRBJ1-4 | TRBV27 | CASSLWTNEKLFF
. | few | TRBJ2-1 | TRBV29-1 | CSVERRGFYNEQFF
TRBD1 | . | TRBJ1-1 | TRBV19 | CASSRQGANTEAFF
. | . | TRBJ1-1 | TRBV6-6 | CASSAYGGMNTEAFF
. | few | TRBJ2-1 | TRBV7-8 | CASSLPWGTVNEQFF
. | . | TRBJ1-4 | TRBV20-1 | CSAPISGTANEKLFF
. | . | TRBJ1-1 | TRBV20-1 | CSARDYRRNTEAFF
. | once | TRBJ2-5 | TRBV11-2 | CASSLEKRGTGETQYF
. | . | TRBJ1-5 | TRBV27 | CASSYGLAPNQPQHF
. | many | TRBJ2-3 | TRBV5-4 | CASTSVGGTDTQYF
. | . | TRBJ2-7 | TRBV2 | CASRDRDGYSAYEQYF
. | few | TRBJ2-1 | TRBV7-9 | CASTSGNEQFF
. | few | TRBJ2-7 | TRBV7-2 | CASSLRRGLYEQYF
TRBD2 | . | TRBJ2-3 | TRBV7-9 | CAGRAGNTDTQYF
. | few | TRBJ2-7 | TRBV29-1 | CSVFSRSYEQYF